These 5 T cell receptor beta chains share one sample of origin, sequenced in a study of blood T cells in healthy people across ages. Then a second PCR, running roughly 7 to 11 cycles, was carried out with a sample-barcoded 5' primer and a J-beta primer mix. MiXCR, applied by TCRdb to the 5' RACE reads, yields one record per CDR3 protein. Among around 900,000 distinct CDR3 sequences, about 51% were seen once, and the ten largest hold 20% to 25%. Material: blood. These receptors were collected from a woman in her fifties or sixties in good health.

The V call is TRBV7-9, the J call TRBJ2-7; 8 bases agree with TRBD1. The V segment lost 6 bases and the J segment 0 bases; nucleotides outside the gene matches: 4. The CDR3 extends over 14 amino acids. Germline assignment: CDR1 SEHNR and CDR2 FQNEAQ (reference sequence). As DNA, the CDR3 is TGTGCCAGCAGAAGGACAGGGCCCTCCTACGAGCAGTACTTC. This sequence encodes CASRRTGPSYEQYF.

This clonotype has ten or more counts. The chain couples TRBV10-3 to TRBJ2-3; D ambiguous. With 2 bases removed from V and 4 bases from J, the gap between germline ends came to 7 bases. The CDR3 has 13 amino acids. Germline V gene lookup returns CDR1 ENHRY and CDR2 SYGVKD. Here the CDR3 reads CAISELNSDTQYF. In DNA form, the CDR3 reads TGTGCCATCAGTGAGCTCAACTCAGATACGCAGTATTTT.

The chain has TRBV28 and TRBJ2-5, with 8 bases lining up with TRBD1. CDR1 and CDR2 from the germline V gene are MDHEN and SYDVKM. This CDR3 is built from 16 residues. With 3 bases clipped from V and 11 bases from J, the junction kept 17 bases outside the gene matches. CDR3 sequence (DNA): TGTGCCAGCAGTTTTACTTTGGTGACAGGGGTCAGTGAGCAGTACTTC. Its protein is CASSFTLVTGVSEQYF.

The chain carries TRBV20-1 and TRBJ2-1, with 10 bases identical to TRBD2. The CDR3 is 16 amino acids. The germline V gene encodes CDR1 DFQATT and CDR2 SNEGSKA (reference sequence). With V trimmed by 3 bases and J by 3 bases, 8 bases remained unmatched. CDR3 sequence: CSARSLAGANYNEQFF. For the CDR3, the DNA is TGCAGTGCTAGGTCCCTAGCGGGGGCGAACTACAATGAGCAGTTCTTC.

The gene calls are TRBV18 and TRBJ2-7; 10 nucleotides match TRBD2. The J segment lost 5 bases and the V segment lost 2 bases, leaving 6 bases of the junction unmatched. The CDR3 is 15 amino acids. Germline CDR1 and CDR2: KGHSH and LQKENI. The CDR3 sequence is CASSPGGTSVNEQYF. In DNA form, the CDR3 reads TGTGCCAGCTCACCAGGAGGGACTAGCGTTAACGAGCAGTACTTC.